This is a list of T cell receptor beta chains from one sample in a study of blood T cells in healthy people across ages. TCRdb itself ran the 5' RACE reads through MiXCR, one entry per CDR3 protein. The sample lists almost 1 million distinct CDR3 sequences; roughly half were seen once. Material for sequencing was blood. These receptors were obtained from an older woman in good health. Each CDR3 is given with its conserved first and last residue. Each record gives: J gene, clone size, D gene, V gene, CDR3 DNA, CDR3 protein. The D gene is left open where the match is weak. Size is omitted from some rows. Given values are once, few, many or a class for expanded clones.

>TRBJ2-5|-|-|TRBV7-9
TGTGCCAGCAGCCGTCCTGAGGCGGAGACCCAGTACTTC
CASSRPEAETQYF
>TRBJ2-3|-|TRBD1|TRBV20-1
TGCAGTGCTCAGCCGGGACAGGGGTCAGATACGCAGTATTTT
CSAQPGQGSDTQYF
>TRBJ2-1|-|TRBD2|TRBV7-9
TGTGCCAGCAGCTCGGGACTAGCGGCCGTACCAAAACCAACCTACAATGAGCAGTTCTTC
CASSSGLAAVPKPTYNEQFF
>TRBJ1-1|-|-|TRBV27
TGTGCCAGCAGTTTACGGGGGCAGGGGAACTCCATGGGCACTGAAGCTTTCTTT
CASSLRGQGNSMGTEAFF
>TRBJ2-4|once|-|TRBV7-9
TGTGCCAGCAGCTCGGCGACGGGACCGTCGAGGAACATTCAGTACTTC
CASSSATGPSRNIQYF
>TRBJ2-1|-|TRBD2|TRBV20-1
TGCAGTGCGGCTAGCGGGAGAATGAATGAGCAGTTCTTC
CSAASGRMNEQFF
>TRBJ2-3|few|-|TRBV4-1
TGCGCCAGCAGCCAGGCCGGACTTGTCACTGCCATGGATACGCAGTATTTT
CASSQAGLVTAMDTQYF
>TRBJ2-4|few|-|TRBV4-1
TGCGCCAGCAGCCAAGTTTTTTCGGACAGCAAAAACATTCAGTACTTC
CASSQVFSDSKNIQYF
>TRBJ2-3|-|-|TRBV6-1
TGTGCCAGCAGTGCCTACTATAGCACAGATACGCAGTATTTT
CASSAYYSTDTQYF
>TRBJ2-5|-|-|TRBV20-1
TGCAGTGCCCCACCCCAGGGTCTCGAGACCCAGTACTTC
CSAPPQGLETQYF
>TRBJ2-7|few|TRBD2|TRBV20-1
TGCAGTGCTAGTGGAGCTAGCGGGAGTCTTAGCCTCTACGAGCAGTACTTC
CSASGASGSLSLYEQYF
>TRBJ2-5|-|-|TRBV12-3/TRBV12-4
TGTGCCAGCAGTTTTTTAGACGAGCGGTACTTC
CASSFLDERYF
>TRBJ1-2|-|-|TRBV27
TGTGCCAGCAGTTCAACCGGGACACCTTTTGGCTATGGCTACACCTTC
CASSSTGTPFGYGYTF
>TRBJ2-3|few|TRBD1|TRBV3-1
TGTGCCAGCAGCCGCAAACTTACAATGGGACAGAGAAGCGCAGATACGCAGTATTTT
CASSRKLTMGQRSADTQYF
>TRBJ2-3|once|TRBD2|TRBV15
TGTGCCACCAGCGCTCCGGGACTACGCACAGATACGCAGTATTTT
CATSAPGLRTDTQYF